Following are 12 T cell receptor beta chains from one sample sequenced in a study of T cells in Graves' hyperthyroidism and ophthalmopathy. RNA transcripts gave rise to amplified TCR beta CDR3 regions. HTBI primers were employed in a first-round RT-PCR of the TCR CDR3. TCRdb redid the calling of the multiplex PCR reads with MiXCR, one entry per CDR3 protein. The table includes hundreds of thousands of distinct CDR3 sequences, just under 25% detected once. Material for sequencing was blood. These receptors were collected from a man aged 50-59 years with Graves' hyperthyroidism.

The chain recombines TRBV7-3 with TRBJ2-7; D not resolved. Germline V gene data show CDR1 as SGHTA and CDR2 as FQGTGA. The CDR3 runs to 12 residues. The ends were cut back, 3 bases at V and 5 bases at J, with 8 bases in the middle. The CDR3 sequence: CASSFSPHEQYF. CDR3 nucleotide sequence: TGTGCCAGCAGCTTTAGTCCGCACGAGCAGTACTTC.

CDR3 sequence reads: CASSPGLAGVHSTDTQYF. The CDR3 bases are TGTGCCAGCAGCCCGGGACTAGCGGGGGTTCATAGCACAGATACGCAGTATTTT. V is TRBV7-3 and J is TRBJ2-3; 14 nucleotides align to TRBD2. The CDR3 length is 18 residues. Trimming took 5 bases from V and 0 from J; bases not matched to a gene: 7. Germline loops: CDR1 SGHTA, CDR2 FQGTGA.

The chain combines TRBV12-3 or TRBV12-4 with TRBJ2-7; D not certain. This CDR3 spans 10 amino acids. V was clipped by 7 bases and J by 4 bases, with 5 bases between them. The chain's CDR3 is CASTGYEQYF. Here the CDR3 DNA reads TGTGCCAGCACAGGTTACGAGCAGTACTTC.

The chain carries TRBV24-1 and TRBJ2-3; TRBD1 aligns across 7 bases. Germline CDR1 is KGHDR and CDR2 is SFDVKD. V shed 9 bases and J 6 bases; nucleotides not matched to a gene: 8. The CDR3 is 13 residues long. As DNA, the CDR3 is TGTGCCACCGAGACAGGGCAGGGCGATACGCAGTATTTT. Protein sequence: CATETGQGDTQYF.

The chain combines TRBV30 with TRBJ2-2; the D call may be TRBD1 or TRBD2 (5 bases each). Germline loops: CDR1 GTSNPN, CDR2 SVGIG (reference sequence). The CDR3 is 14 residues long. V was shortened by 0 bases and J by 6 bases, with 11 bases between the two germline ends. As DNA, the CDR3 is TGTGCCTGGAGTGTCCCGGGACCATCCGGGGAGCTGTTTTTT. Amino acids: CAWSVPGPSGELFF.

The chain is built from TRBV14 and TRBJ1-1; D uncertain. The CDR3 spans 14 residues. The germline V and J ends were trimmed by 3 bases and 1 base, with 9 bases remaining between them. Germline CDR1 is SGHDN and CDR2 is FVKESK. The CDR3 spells CASSQAIRNTEAFF. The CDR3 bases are TGTGCCAGCAGCCAGGCCATACGGAACACTGAAGCTTTCTTT.

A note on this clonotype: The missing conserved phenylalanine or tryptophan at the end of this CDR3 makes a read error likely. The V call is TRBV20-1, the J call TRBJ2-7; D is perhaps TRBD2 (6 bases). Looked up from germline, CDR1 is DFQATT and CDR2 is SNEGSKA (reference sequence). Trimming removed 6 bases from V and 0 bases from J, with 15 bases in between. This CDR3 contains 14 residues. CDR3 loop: CSAVPAGSSYEQYL. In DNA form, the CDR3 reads TGCAGTGCCGTACCAGCGGGCAGCTCCTACGAGCAGTACCTC.

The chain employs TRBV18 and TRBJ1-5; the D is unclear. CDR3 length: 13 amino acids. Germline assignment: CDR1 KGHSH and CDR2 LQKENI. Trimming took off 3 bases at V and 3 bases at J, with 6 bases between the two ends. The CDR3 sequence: CASSPNNNQPQHF. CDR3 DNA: TGTGCCAGCTCACCGAACAACAATCAGCCCCAGCATTTT.

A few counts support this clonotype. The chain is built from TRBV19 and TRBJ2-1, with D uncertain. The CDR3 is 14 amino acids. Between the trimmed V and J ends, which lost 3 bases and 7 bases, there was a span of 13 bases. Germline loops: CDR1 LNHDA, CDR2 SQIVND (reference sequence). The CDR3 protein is CASSMGRQANEQFF. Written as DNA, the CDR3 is TGTGCCAGTAGTATGGGTCGGCAGGCAAATGAGCAGTTCTTC.

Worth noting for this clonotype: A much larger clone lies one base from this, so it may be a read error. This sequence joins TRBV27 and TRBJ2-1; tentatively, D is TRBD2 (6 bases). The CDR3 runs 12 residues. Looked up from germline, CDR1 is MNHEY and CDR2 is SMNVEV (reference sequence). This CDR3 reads CTSSRGTHEQFF. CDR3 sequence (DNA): TGTACCAGCAGTCGCGGGACCCATGAGCAGTTCTTC.

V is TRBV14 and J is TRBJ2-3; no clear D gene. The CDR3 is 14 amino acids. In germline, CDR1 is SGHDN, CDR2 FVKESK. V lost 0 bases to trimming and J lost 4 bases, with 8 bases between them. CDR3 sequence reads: CASSQDLEADTQYF. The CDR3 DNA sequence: TGTGCCAGCAGCCAAGATTTAGAGGCAGATACGCAGTATTTT.

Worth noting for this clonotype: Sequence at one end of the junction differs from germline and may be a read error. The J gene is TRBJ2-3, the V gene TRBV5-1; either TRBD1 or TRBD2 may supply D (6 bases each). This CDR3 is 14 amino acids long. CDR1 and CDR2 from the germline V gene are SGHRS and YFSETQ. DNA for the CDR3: TGCGCCAGCAGCTTTTTGCGGGACACAAATACGCAGTATTTT. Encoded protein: CASSFLRDTNTQYF.